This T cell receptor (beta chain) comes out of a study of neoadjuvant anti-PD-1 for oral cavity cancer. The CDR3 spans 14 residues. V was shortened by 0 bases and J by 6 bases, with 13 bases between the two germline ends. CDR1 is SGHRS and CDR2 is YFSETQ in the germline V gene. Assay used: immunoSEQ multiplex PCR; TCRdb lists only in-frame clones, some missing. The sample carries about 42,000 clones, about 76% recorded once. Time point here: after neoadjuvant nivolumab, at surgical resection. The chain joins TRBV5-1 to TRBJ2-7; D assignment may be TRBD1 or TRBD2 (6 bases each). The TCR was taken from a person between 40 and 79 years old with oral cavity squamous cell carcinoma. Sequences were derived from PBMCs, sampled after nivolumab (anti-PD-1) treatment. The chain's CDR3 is CASSLAGGKGEQYF. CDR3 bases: TGCGCCAGCAGCTTGGCCGGGGGCAAGGGCGAGCAGTACTTC.